This passage covers 27 T cell receptor beta chains from one sample sequenced in a study of shared clonotypes between healthy human individuals. Here immunoSEQ multiplex PCR was the method, and the copy in TCRdb shows in-frame clones only, minus some. The sample includes about 2 million clones, approximately 94% of them seen just once. Naive-designated CD8 cells lacked CD45RO, were positively enriched for CCR7, and omitted terminally differentiated effector memory CD45RA+ cells. The sequencing sample was made of naive CD8+ T cells sorted from blood. The receptors originated from a man between 18 and 35 years old in good health.

The chain recombines TRBV21-1 with TRBJ2-7; the DNA was not used to check the table's D call, TRBD1. TRBV21-1 is described as a pseudogene. The CDR3 totals 16 residues. CDR3: CASSKAIATGENEQYF. Written as DNA, the CDR3 is TGTGCCAGCAGCAAAGCCATCGCGACAGGGGAGAACGAGCAGTACTTC.

The J gene is TRBJ1-5, the V gene TRBV15; a possible D gene is TRBD1 (6 bases). This CDR3 has 14 amino acids. The germline V gene has CDR1 LNHNV and CDR2 YYDKDF (reference sequence). The V gene lost 6 bases and the J gene lost 8 bases, with 17 bases spanning the gap. CDR3 amino acids: CATSPTRGTEPQHF. The CDR3 DNA sequence: TGTGCCACCAGTCCCACCAGGGGCACTGAGCCCCAGCATTTT.

On this clone: Other DNA sequences in the sample encode the same CDR3. This chain uses TRBV4-3 with TRBJ2-7; 10 bases match TRBD2. The CDR3 runs to 15 residues. Trimming at V came to 4 bases and at J to 1 base, leaving 4 bases not matched to a gene. Germline CDR1 LGHNA, CDR2 YSLEER. Here the CDR3 DNA reads TGCGCCAGCAGCCCTGGGACTAGCGCTTCCTACGAGCAGTACTTC. Translating gives CASSPGTSASYEQYF.

This chain links TRBV30 with TRBJ1-2; no firm D call. The CDR3 totals 14 residues. CDR1 is GTSNPN, CDR2 SVGIG, per germline (reference sequence). V lost 4 bases, J lost 0 bases, and 12 bases lay in between. The CDR3 nucleotides read TGTGCCTGGAATTATCCAGGAGCTAACTATGGCTACACCTTC. It codes for CAWNYPGANYGYTF. The variable domain in full, with the rest retrieved from reference TRBV30 and TRBJ1-2, is SQTIHQWPATLVQPVGSPLSLECTVEGTSNPNLYWYRQAAGRGLQLLFYSVGIGQISSEVPQNLSASRPQDRQFILSSKKLLLSDSGFYLCAWNYPGANYGYTFGSGTRLTVV.

This chain connects TRBV28 to TRBJ2-5; possible D gene TRBD2, 5 bases. The V gene lost 5 bases and the J gene lost 5 bases, with 15 bases spanning the gap. CDR3 size: 14 residues. Germline assignment: CDR1 MDHEN and CDR2 SYDVKM. Here the CDR3 reads CASSPWTALETQYF. CDR3 sequence (DNA): TGTGCCAGCAGTCCCTGGACTGCTCTGGAGACCCAGTACTTC. Based on the CDR3 plus reference TRBV28 and TRBJ2-5, the full variable domain is DVKVTQSSRYLVKRTGEKVFLECVQDMDHENMFWYRQDPGLGLRLIYFSYDVKMKEKGDIPEGYSVSREKKERFSLILESASTNQTSMYLCASSPWTALETQYFGPGTRLLVL.

Only one count was recorded for this clone. The J gene is TRBJ2-1, the V gene TRBV7-8, with 7 bases lining up with TRBD2. Germline V gene sequence: CDR1 SGHVS, CDR2 FQNEAQ. The CDR3 is made up of 14 amino acids. V dropped 5 bases and J dropped 7; count of bases not matched to a gene: 8. The CDR3 loop reads CASSPTGGLNEQFF. The DNA of the CDR3 is TGTGCCAGCAGCCCGACGGGGGGTTTAAATGAGCAGTTCTTC.

The chain recombines TRBV5-1 with TRBJ2-7, with D tentatively TRBD1 (7 bases). Germline-derived CDR1 and CDR2 are SGHRS and YFSETQ. The CDR3 is made up of 18 amino acids. V gave up 4 bases and J gave up 5 bases, with 28 bases separating them. CDR3 region: CASSPGGTVRQAKDEQYF. Written as DNA, the CDR3 is TGCGCCAGCAGCCCTGGGGGGACAGTCCGTCAAGCTAAGGACGAGCAGTACTTC.

The rearrangement uses TRBV11-3 and TRBJ1-1; D is unclear. Germline assignment: CDR1 SGHNT and CDR2 YENEEA. Trimming pared 4 bases from V and 5 bases from J, leaving 8 bases between. CDR3 length equals 12 residues. As DNA, the CDR3 is TGTGCCAGCAGCTCAGGTTTGACTGAAGCTTTCTTT. Its translation: CASSSGLTEAFF.

The rearrangement uses TRBV5-4 and TRBJ2-2, with D maybe TRBD1 (6 bases). This CDR3 region has 14 residues. The ends were cut back, 2 bases at V and 4 bases at J, with 9 bases in the middle. In germline, CDR1 is SGHNT, CDR2 YYREEE (reference sequence). In nucleotides, the CDR3 is TGTGCCAGCAGCTTTCAGGGGAGCACCGGGGAGCTGTTTTTT. Translating it yields CASSFQGSTGELFF.

This clone was recorded a few times. This sample includes further DNA sequences coding for the same CDR3. The V and J genes are TRBV7-6 and TRBJ2-7, with TRBD1 as a possible D gene (6 bases). CDR3 length: 13 amino acids. Trimming removed 4 bases at V and 2 bases at J, with 9 bases between. Germline CDR1 reads SGHVS; CDR2 reads FNYEAQ. CDR3 DNA sequence: TGTGCCAGCAGCTCAGGGGTCACCTACGAGCAGTACTTC. Its protein is CASSSGVTYEQYF.

The chain recombines TRBV6-5 with TRBJ1-1; D gene uncertain. Germline V lookup: CDR1 MNHEY, CDR2 SVGAGI. With 4 bases removed from V and 3 bases from J, the gap between germline ends came to 18 bases. The CDR3 is 16 residues long. This CDR3 is CASSSPSWLGYTEAFF. The CDR3 DNA follows: TGTGCCAGCAGTTCTCCGAGTTGGTTAGGATACACTGAAGCTTTCTTT.

This clone has just one count. The chain is built from TRBV27 and TRBJ2-7, with 8 bases identical to TRBD1. The CDR3 covers 15 residues. After removal of 4 bases from V and 2 bases from J, the junction contained 7 bases not matched to a gene. Germline CDR1 and CDR2: MNHEY and SMNVEV (reference sequence). The CDR3 protein is CASSSGQGLAYEQYF. CDR3 coding DNA: TGTGCCAGCAGTTCAGGACAGGGCCTCGCCTACGAGCAGTACTTC.

The chain combines TRBV28 with TRBJ1-5; 7 bases agree with TRBD1. The junction had 6 bases not matched to a gene; V was cut back by 1 base and J by 3 bases. Per germline, CDR1 MDHEN and CDR2 SYDVKM. CDR3 size: 16 residues. The CDR3 region has the DNA TGTGCCAGCAGTTTATCGGACAGGTCTCTCAATCAGCCCCAGCATTTT. Protein product: CASSLSDRSLNQPQHF.

The chain couples TRBV5-4 to TRBJ2-7, with D maybe TRBD2 (5 bases). The CDR3 extends over 14 amino acids. Germline-derived CDR1 and CDR2 are SGHNT and YYREEE (reference sequence). The ends were cut back, 4 bases at V and 0 bases at J, with 11 bases in the middle. The CDR3 region has the DNA TGTGCCAGCAGCCTCGGGGAGACCTCCTACGAGCAGTACTTC. Encoded protein: CASSLGETSYEQYF.

V usage is TRBV29-1 and J usage is TRBJ2-5; D call uncertain. The V end was cut by 3 bases, the J end by 4 bases, with 9 bases between. The CDR3 spans 12 residues. The V gene's germline CDR1 is SQVTM and CDR2 ANQGSEA. The CDR3 is CSVDLWGETQYF. The CDR3 coding sequence is TGCAGCGTTGATTTGTGGGGAGAGACCCAGTACTTC.

Regarding this clone: The same CDR3 can be traced to other DNA sequences in this sample. V gene TRBV27 combines with J gene TRBJ2-1; D possibly corresponds to TRBD2 (6 bases). The CDR3 is made up of 15 amino acids. V shed 2 bases and J shed 4 bases, with 12 bases lying between them. Germline loops: CDR1 MNHEY, CDR2 SMNVEV (reference sequence). The CDR3 protein is CASSLRDSTYNEQFF. The CDR3 DNA follows: TGTGCCAGCAGTTTAAGGGACTCGACTTACAATGAGCAGTTCTTC.

The rearrangement joins TRBV2 to TRBJ1-4, with 8 bases that match TRBD1. The CDR3 has 17 amino acids. V shed 1 base, J shed 0 bases, and the junction held 4 bases outside the gene matches. Germline values: CDR1 SNHLY, CDR2 FYNNEI. CDR3 nucleotides: TGTGCCAGCAGTGAAGGGACAGGGCCTTCAACTAATGAAAAACTGTTTTTT. Protein: CASSEGTGPSTNEKLFF.

V gene TRBV5-1 combines with J gene TRBJ2-3, with D tentatively TRBD1 (6 bases). CDR3 size: 13 residues. Looked up from germline, CDR1 is SGHRS and CDR2 is YFSETQ. V lost 2 bases, J lost 6 bases, and 10 bases lay in between. The CDR3 sequence is CASSFNGGDTQYF. CDR3 DNA sequence: TGCGCCAGCAGCTTCAATGGGGGCGATACGCAGTATTTT.

This sequence joins TRBV29-1 and TRBJ2-1; possible D gene TRBD1, 6 bases. Looked up from germline, CDR1 is SQVTM and CDR2 is ANQGSEA. Trimming took 7 bases from V and 7 from J, leaving 20 bases between them. CDR3 length: 14 residues. CDR3 protein: CSADPGTRVNEQFF. CDR3 DNA: TGCAGCGCCGACCCCGGGACACGGGTTAATGAGCAGTTCTTC.

The J gene is TRBJ2-2, the V gene TRBV27; the D gene is possibly TRBD2 (5 bases). The CDR3 is 15 amino acids. Per the germline V gene, CDR1 is MNHEY and CDR2 is SMNVEV (reference sequence). V was cut by 3 bases and J by 3 bases, with 11 bases left in between. CDR3 region: CASSFGIADTGELFF. In DNA form, the CDR3 reads TGTGCCAGCAGTTTCGGGATTGCGGACACCGGGGAGCTGTTTTTT.

V usage is TRBV7-2 and J usage is TRBJ2-7; the match to TRBD1 covers 9 bases. V shed 2 bases, J shed 3 bases, and the junction held 5 bases outside the gene matches. Germline V gene data show CDR1 as SGHTA and CDR2 as FQGNSA. The CDR3 runs 15 residues. CDR3 region: CASSLKATGGYEQYF. The CDR3 DNA sequence: TGTGCCAGCAGCTTAAAGGCGACAGGGGGCTACGAGCAGTACTTC.

Comment on this clone: The junction does not match germline at one end; this may be a read error. The V call is TRBV27, the J call TRBJ2-7; maybe TRBD2 (6 bases). This CDR3 region has 14 residues. The germline gives CDR1 MNHEY, CDR2 SMNVEV (reference sequence). As DNA, the CDR3 is TGTGCCAGCAGTCAGGAGGGAGTTGGCTACAAGCAGTACTTC. Protein product: CASSQEGVGYKQYF.

This clone was picked up one time. The CDR3 region has the DNA TGTGCCAGCAGCTTGACGCGTTCGGTAGCCAAAAACATTCAGTACTTC. This sequence encodes CASSLTRSVAKNIQYF. This chain joins TRBV11-2 and TRBJ2-4; D gene uncertain. From germline, CDR1 is SGHAT and CDR2 FQNNGV. CDR3 size: 16 residues. Deletions cut 3 bases from V and 0 bases from J, with 12 bases between.

The V call is TRBV5-4, the J call TRBJ2-7, with a tentative D call TRBD1 (6 bases). Per the germline V gene, CDR1 is SGHNT and CDR2 is YYREEE (reference sequence). This CDR3 spans 14 amino acids. Trimming stripped 5 bases from V and 4 bases from J, with 16 bases between. CDR3 sequence reads: CASSPGWGQYEQYF. The CDR3, as DNA: TGTGCCAGCAGTCCCGGCTGGGGGCAATACGAGCAGTACTTC.

The chain recombines TRBV9 with TRBJ1-3; 10 bases map to TRBD1. The ends lost 5 bases at V and 6 bases at J; junction bases unmatched: 2. Per germline, CDR1 SGDLS and CDR2 YYNGEE. The CDR3 consists of 13 residues. CDR3 amino acids: CASSGQGENTIYF. The CDR3 coding sequence is TGTGCCAGCAGTGGACAGGGGGAAAACACCATATATTTT.

The gene calls are TRBV6-5 and TRBJ2-7, with TRBD2 matching 10 bases. Trimming removed 5 bases from V and 3 bases from J; junction bases left unmatched: 4. The CDR3 runs to 14 residues. Germline V lookup: CDR1 MNHEY, CDR2 SVGAGI. The CDR3 DNA reads as TGTGCCAGCAGTCCCCGGACTAGCGGCTACGAGCAGTACTTC. Residues: CASSPRTSGYEQYF.

This clone was seen only once. Other DNA sequences of this sample code for an identical CDR3. The chain combines TRBV9 with TRBJ1-1; D unresolved. Germline loops: CDR1 SGDLS, CDR2 YYNGEE. The CDR3 is 13 residues long. V was clipped by 0 bases and J by 4 bases, with 7 bases between them. CDR3: CASSVGAATEAFF. As DNA, the CDR3 is TGTGCCAGCAGCGTAGGGGCTGCCACTGAAGCTTTCTTT.